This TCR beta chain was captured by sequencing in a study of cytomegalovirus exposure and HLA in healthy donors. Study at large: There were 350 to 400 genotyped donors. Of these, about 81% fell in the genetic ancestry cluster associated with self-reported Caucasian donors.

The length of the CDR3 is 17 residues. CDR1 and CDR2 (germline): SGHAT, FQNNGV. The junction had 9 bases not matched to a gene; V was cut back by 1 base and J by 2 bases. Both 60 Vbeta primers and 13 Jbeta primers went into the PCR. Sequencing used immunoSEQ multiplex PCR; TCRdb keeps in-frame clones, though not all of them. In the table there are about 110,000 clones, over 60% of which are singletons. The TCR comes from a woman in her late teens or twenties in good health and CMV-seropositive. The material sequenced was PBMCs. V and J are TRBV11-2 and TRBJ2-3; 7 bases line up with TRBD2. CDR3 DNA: TGTGCCAGCAGCTTAGGTAGGGCTAGCGGAGACACAGATACGCAGTATTTT. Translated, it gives CASSLGRASGDTDTQYF.